Sequencing of this T cell receptor beta chain was carried out in a study of shared clonotypes between healthy human individuals. About this clone itself: Its target is not known.

Whole-study findings and limits: Generation of non-shared clonotypes was less probable than generation of clonotypes shared by all four donors. How much donors shared clonotypes was expected to be affected by sequencing depth.

Sequenced by immunoSEQ multiplex PCR; TCRdb stores in-frame clones only, minus some. Among 2 million to 3 million clones listed, roughly 93% were seen once. This CDR3 contains 9 residues. Germline CDR1 MNHNS, CDR2 SASEGT. With 8 bases removed from V and 1 base from J, the gap between germline ends came to 0 bases. The chain joins TRBV6-1 to TRBJ2-7; D is undetermined. This receptor was obtained from a man aged 18 to 35 in good health. Some clones in this sample may be carry-over from other donors' samples. Sequencing was performed on naive CD4+ T cells from PBMCs. The sample's subset: CD45RA+ positively selected. This CDR3 reads CASSYEQYF. CDR3 DNA sequence: TGTGCCAGCTCCTACGAGCAGTACTTC.